A selection of T cell receptor beta chains follows, all from one sample in a study of blood T cells in healthy people across ages. TCRdb re-called the 5' RACE reads through MiXCR, storing one row per CDR3 protein. The table shows about 590,000 distinct CDR3 sequences, with around 31% occurring only once. The sequenced sample was blood. The receptors come from a woman older than 75 in good health. CDR3s include the opening cysteine and the closing phenylalanine or tryptophan. D genes are given only for firm matches. Clone size is not always given. Where it is, it says once, few, many or a class for expanded clones.

>many|TRBJ2-5|.|13|TRBV6-5
CASSRDSGGAQYF
TGTGCCAGCAGTCGGGACTCCGGGGGAGCCCAGTACTTC
>many|TRBJ2-7|.|13|TRBV29-1
CSVEGDIPYEQYF
TGCAGCGTTGAGGGGGACATCCCCTACGAGCAGTACTTC
>.|TRBJ2-2|.|16|TRBV13
CASSFRQGGGTGELFF
TGTGCCAGCAGCTTTCGGCAGGGCGGTGGCACCGGGGAGCTGTTTTTT
>many|TRBJ1-2|TRBD1|14|TRBV30
CAWSVGDRGYGYTF
TGTGCCTGGAGTGTGGGGGACAGGGGCTATGGCTACACCTTC
>many|TRBJ2-4|TRBD1|18|TRBV5-6
CASSPGGQDLIAKNIQYF
TGTGCCAGCAGCCCTGGGGGACAGGACCTAATAGCCAAAAACATTCAGTACTTC
>.|TRBJ2-7|.|13|TRBV30
CAWGSGMGYEQYF
TGTGCCTGGGGGTCAGGGATGGGCTACGAGCAGTACTTC
>.|TRBJ2-1|TRBD2|17|TRBV9
CASSPPGLAGDNNEQFF
TGTGCCAGCAGTCCTCCTGGACTAGCGGGGGATAACAATGAGCAGTTCTTC
>once|TRBJ2-4|.|17|TRBV19
CASSRRSGALTKNIQYF
TGTGCCAGTAGCCGTCGTTCAGGGGCGCTTACCAAAAACATTCAGTACTTC
>many|TRBJ2-7|TRBD2|13|TRBV12-3/TRBV12-4
CASRPGGVREQYF
TGTGCCAGCAGACCCGGGGGGGTGAGGGAGCAGTACTTC
>.|TRBJ2-2|.|15|TRBV12-3/TRBV12-4
CASSLTRGGTGELVF
TGTGCCAGCAGTTTGACGCGAGGGGGAACCGGGGAGCTGGTTTTT
>many|TRBJ2-3|TRBD2|15|TRBV7-9
CASSLAASGVDTQYF
TGTGCCAGCAGCTTAGCCGCTAGCGGGGTAGATACGCAGTATTTT
>once|TRBJ2-7|.|12|TRBV7-9
CASSRGASEQYF
TGTGCCAGCAGCAGAGGAGCGAGCGAGCAGTACTTC
>few|TRBJ2-3|.|14|TRBV19
CASSTGVYTDTQYF
TGTGCCAGTAGTACGGGGGTGTACACAGATACGCAGTATTTT
>many|TRBJ1-5|TRBD1|16|TRBV4-2
CASSPGDRDSNQPQHF
TGTGCCAGCAGCCCCGGGGACAGAGATAGCAATCAGCCCCAGCATTTT